This T cell receptor (beta chain) appears in the sequencing data of a study of T-cell memory formation after mild COVID-19. UMIs and sample barcodes were carried by the TCR alpha and TCR beta cDNA libraries that 5'RACE produced using constant-segment primers. TCRdb processed the 5' RACE reads anew with MiXCR; each CDR3 protein has one entry. The sample contains about 62,000 distinct CDR3 sequences, about 10% of which appear only once. This clonotype was recorded a few times. What it recognizes is unknown. The junction had 8 bases not matched to a gene; V was cut back by 4 bases and J by 7 bases. CDR3 length: 15 residues. Germline V gene sequence: CDR1 SGHRS, CDR2 YFSETQ. Study-wide findings and caveats: SARS-CoV-2 specificity of second-wave clones peaking day 37 was unconfirmed.

This sequence joins TRBV5-1 and TRBJ2-5, with 12 bases matching TRBD1. The receptor was isolated from a man between 18 and 35 years old who had mild COVID-19 (a few samples of this study predate the infection). Cell type and time point are not known. Input material: PBMCs or a T cell subset sorted from them (not recorded which). The CDR3 is CASSTLGQGAGTQYF. CDR3 DNA sequence: TGCGCCAGCAGCACCCTGGGACAGGGGGCTGGGACCCAGTACTTC.